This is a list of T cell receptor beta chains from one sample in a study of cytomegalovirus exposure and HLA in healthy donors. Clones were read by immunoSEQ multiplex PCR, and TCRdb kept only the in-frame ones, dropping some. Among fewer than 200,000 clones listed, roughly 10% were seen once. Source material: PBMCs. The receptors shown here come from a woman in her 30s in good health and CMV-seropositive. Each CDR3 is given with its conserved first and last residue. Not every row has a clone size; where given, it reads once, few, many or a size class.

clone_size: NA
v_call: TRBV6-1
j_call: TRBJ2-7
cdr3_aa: CASSEWGRAYEQYF

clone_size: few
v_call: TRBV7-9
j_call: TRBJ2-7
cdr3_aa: CASSLGGRASYEQYF

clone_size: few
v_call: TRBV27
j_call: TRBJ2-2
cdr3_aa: CASSFFRGELFF

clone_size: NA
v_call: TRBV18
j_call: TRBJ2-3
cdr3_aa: CASSPAPKGDTQYF

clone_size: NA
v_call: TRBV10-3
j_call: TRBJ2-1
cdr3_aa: CAISESVRGQVESNEQFF

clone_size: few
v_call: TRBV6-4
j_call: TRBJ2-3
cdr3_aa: CASSPRVGSGTQYF

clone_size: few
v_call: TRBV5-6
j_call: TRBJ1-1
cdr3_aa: CASSFAPGGEEAFF

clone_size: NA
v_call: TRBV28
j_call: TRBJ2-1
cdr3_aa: CASSLSYHRDGGSEQFF

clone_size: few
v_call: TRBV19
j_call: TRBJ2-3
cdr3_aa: CASSIVQGETDTQYF

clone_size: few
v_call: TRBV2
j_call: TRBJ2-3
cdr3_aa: CASSSPVLEKAGGGTDTQYF

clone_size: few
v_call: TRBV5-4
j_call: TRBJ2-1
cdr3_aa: CASSTGVRRHNEQFF

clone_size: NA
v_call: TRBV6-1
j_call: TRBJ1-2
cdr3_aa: CASSVTANYGYTF

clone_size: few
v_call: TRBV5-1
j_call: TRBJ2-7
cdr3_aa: CASSLGGGYEQYF

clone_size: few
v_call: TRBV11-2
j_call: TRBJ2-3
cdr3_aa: CASSSREPNTDTQYF

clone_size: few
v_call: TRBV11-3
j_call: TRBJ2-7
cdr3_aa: CASSLGAGVSYEQYF

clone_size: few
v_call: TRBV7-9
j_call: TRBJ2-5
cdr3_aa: CASSLSWGLQETQYF

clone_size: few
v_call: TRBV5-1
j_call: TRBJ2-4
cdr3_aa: CASSTKNPGQGKNIQYF

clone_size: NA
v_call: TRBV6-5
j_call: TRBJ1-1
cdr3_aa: CASSHGRGNTEAFF

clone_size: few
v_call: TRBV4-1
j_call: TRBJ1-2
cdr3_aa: CASSQVHRSNYGYTF

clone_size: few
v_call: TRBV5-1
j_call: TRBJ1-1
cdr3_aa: CASSLGEGVNTEAFF

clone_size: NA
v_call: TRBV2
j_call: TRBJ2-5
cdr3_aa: CASSPLAGVGETQYF

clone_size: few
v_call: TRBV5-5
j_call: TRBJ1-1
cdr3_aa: CASSWTGDGRNTEAFF

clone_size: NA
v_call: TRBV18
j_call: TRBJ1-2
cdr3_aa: CASSPTDRPGPYGYTF

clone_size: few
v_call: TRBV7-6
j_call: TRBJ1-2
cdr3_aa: CASSQGRAEEFLANYGYTF

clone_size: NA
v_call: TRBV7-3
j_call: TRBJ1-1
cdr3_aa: CASSQTVNTEAFF

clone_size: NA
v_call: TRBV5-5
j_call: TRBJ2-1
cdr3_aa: CASSPVAGAPLNEQFF

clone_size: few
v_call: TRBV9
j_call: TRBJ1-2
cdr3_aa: CASSVGGTGANYGYTF

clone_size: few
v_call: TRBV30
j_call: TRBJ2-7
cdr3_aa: CAWGGRQTSGDSLQRTRYF

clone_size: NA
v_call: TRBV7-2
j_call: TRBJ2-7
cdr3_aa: CASSYGDYLYEQYF

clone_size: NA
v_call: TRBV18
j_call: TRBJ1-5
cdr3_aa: CASSRTGYSNQPQHF

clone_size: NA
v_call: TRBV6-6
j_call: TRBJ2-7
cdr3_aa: CASSWGNRGEQYF

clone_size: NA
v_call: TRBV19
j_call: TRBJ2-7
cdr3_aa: CASSISGVLYF

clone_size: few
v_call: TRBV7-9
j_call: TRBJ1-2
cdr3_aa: CASSSASQGEGGYTF

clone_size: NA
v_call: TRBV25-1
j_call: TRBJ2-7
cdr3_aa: CASVGTEKNEQYF

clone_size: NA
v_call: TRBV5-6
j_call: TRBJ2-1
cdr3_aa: CASSLAYLNEQFF

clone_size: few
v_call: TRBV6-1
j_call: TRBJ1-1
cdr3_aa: CASSEQDWVTEAFF

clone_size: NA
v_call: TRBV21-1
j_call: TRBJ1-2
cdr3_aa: CASSKGYGTGEGYGYTF

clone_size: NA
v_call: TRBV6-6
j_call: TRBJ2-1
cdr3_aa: CASATEQGNEQFF

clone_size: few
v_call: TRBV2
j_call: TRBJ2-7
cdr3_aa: CASLGVSYEQYF

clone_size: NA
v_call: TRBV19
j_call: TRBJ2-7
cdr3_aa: CASSIGSGDVGYEQYF

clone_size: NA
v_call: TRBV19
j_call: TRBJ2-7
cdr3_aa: CASSATSGSSYEQYF

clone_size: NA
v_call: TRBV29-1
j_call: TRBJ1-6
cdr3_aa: CSVETSLRLSYNSPLHF

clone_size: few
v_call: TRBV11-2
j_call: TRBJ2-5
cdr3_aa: CASSPGLDRETQYF

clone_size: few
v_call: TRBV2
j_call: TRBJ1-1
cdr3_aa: CASSGGDAEAFF

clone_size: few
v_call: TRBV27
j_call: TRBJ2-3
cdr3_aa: CASSLQRGPTDTQYF

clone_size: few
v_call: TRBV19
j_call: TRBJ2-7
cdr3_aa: CASSKAGPRSSYEQYF

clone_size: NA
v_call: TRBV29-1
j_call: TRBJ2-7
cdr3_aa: CSVVGTGYYEQYF

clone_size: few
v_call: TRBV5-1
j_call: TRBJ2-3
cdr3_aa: CASKTLAGGVADTQYF

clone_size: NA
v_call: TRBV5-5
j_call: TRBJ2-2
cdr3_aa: CASSLALLSGELFF

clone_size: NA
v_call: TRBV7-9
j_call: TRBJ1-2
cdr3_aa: CASSLMAGDEGYTF

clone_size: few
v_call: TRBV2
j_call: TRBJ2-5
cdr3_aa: CATAGVDETQYF

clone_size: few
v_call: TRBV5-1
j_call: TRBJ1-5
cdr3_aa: CASSSGQHQPQHF

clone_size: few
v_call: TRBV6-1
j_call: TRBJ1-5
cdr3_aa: CASSGQANTRPNQPQHF

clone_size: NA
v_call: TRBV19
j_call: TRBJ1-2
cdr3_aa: CASSIGEASYGYTF

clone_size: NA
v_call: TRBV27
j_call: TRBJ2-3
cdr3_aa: CASSLQEGGSDTQYF

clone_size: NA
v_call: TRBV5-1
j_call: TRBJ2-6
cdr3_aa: CASSLRGSGANVLTF

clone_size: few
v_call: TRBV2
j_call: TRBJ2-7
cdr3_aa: CASSGRALGRYEQYF

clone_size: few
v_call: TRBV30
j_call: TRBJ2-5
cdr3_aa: CAWSGFTGQGFMSKETQYF